Listed here is a single T cell receptor beta chain. What it binds is not known. Germline V gives CDR1 SGHNT, CDR2 YYREEE (reference sequence). CDR3 size: 15 residues. J was trimmed by 5 bases and V by 4 bases; bases with no gene match: 5. The sample is drawn from a study of T cells in narcolepsy. At the level of the study: Patients with NT1 or NT2 and healthy control donors were enrolled.

Clones were read by immunoSEQ multiplex PCR, and TCRdb kept only the in-frame ones, dropping some. Among tens of thousands of clones listed, roughly 90% were seen once. Study outcomes and limitations: Same-patient CSF and blood CD4+ T cell clonotypes included HCRT-specific and TRIB2-specific autoreactive ones. No autoreactive T cell clone sequences appeared in some memory CD4+ repertoires. Reportedly, autoreactive clonotypes were serially detected in patients' blood but not controls'.

The clonotype was recovered from a human donor with narcolepsy. The sample taken for sequencing was CD45RA- memory CD4+ T cells from PBMCs. V is TRBV5-4 and J is TRBJ2-7; TRBD2 matches 14 bases. Written as DNA, the CDR3 is TGTGCCAGCAGCCGGGGACTAGCGGGAGCCGACGAGCAGTACTTC. Its protein product is CASSRGLAGADEQYF.